One sample yielded the 21 T cell receptor beta chains listed below, sequenced in a study of metastatic and nonmetastatic thyroid tumors. TCRdb reanalyzed the PCR reads with MiXCR. The sample has tens of thousands of clones; around 15% are singletons. Each patient went into thyroid surgery without having received any treatment. The sample consisted of blood. These receptors were obtained from a female donor with papillary thyroid cancer or a benign thyroid nodule (not recorded which). Some clones in this sample may be carry-over from other donors' samples.

In its sample, this clone was seen many times. J is TRBJ2-3 and V is TRBV20-1; no clear D. This CDR3 is 14 amino acids long. CDR1 is DFQATT and CDR2 is SNEGSKA in the germline V gene (reference sequence). Trimming removed 6 bases at V and 4 bases at J, with 17 bases between. Here the CDR3 reads CSAPNVGLADTQYF. CDR3 coding DNA: TGCAGTGCCCCGAACGTGGGGTTAGCAGATACGCAGTATTTT.

Many counts were recorded for this clone. This chain links TRBV3-1 with TRBJ1-3; TRBD1 matches 7 bases. The CDR3 spans 15 residues. J gave up 2 bases and V 4 bases, and 5 bases lay outside the gene matches. Per the germline V gene, CDR1 is LGHDT and CDR2 is YNNKEL (reference sequence). CDR3 in DNA: TGTGCCAGCAGCCTGACAGGGACTCCTGGAAACACCATATATTTT. Translating gives CASSLTGTPGNTIYF.

The sample holds a few counts of this clone. An end of the junction does not agree with germline; a read error may underlie this. Different DNA sequences within this sample yield the same CDR3. The chain links TRBV5-6 to TRBJ2-2; 10 bases agree with TRBD2. The germline CDR1 and CDR2 sequences are SGHDT and YYEEEE. This CDR3 comprises 16 residues. Written as DNA, the CDR3 is TGTGCCAGCAGTCCCATAGCGGGAGGCCACACCGGGGAGCTGTTTTTC. Its translation: CASSPIAGGHTGELFF.

This clone was detected many times. CDR3 protein: CATSDGLDRDDTQYF. The CDR3 bases are TGTGCCACCAGTGATGGACTTGACAGAGATGATACGCAGTATTTT. The gene calls are TRBV24-1 and TRBJ2-3; tentatively, D is TRBD1 or TRBD2 (5 bases each). The CDR3 is 15 residues long. Germline V gives CDR1 KGHDR, CDR2 SFDVKD. V lost 3 bases, J lost 6 bases, and 15 bases lay in between.

This clone was found many times. The rearrangement links TRBV18 to TRBJ1-2; D is possibly TRBD1 (6 bases). Germline CDR1 reads KGHSH; CDR2 reads LQKENI. The CDR3 runs to 13 residues. V was clipped by 4 bases and J by 8 bases, with 14 bases between them. CDR3 DNA sequence: TGTGCCAGCTCACAACAGGGTGAGAACGGCTACACCTTC. Its protein product is CASSQQGENGYTF.

This clone was observed many times. J is TRBJ2-3 and V is TRBV9, with TRBD2 matching 7 bases. This CDR3 is 14 amino acids long. V was pared by 3 bases and J by 5 bases, with 6 bases of the junction left unmatched. CDR1 is SGDLS and CDR2 is YYNGEE in the germline V gene. CDR3 sequence (DNA): TGTGCCAGCAGCGCTGGGTCTAGCGGAGATACGCAGTATTTT. Translated: CASSAGSSGDTQYF.

This clone was counted many times. The J gene is TRBJ2-7, the V gene TRBV5-1; D unresolved. The germline V gene has CDR1 SGHRS and CDR2 YFSETQ. This CDR3 region has 16 residues. Trimming shortened V by 0 bases and J by 2 bases, and 15 bases separated the two germline ends. The CDR3 DNA reads as TGCGCCAGCAGCTTGGCCGTACAGCAAACGGCCTACGAGCAGTACTTC. Residues: CASSLAVQQTAYEQYF.

A remark on this clone: Just one base apart from a much larger clone, this may be a read error. The same CDR3 also results from other DNA sequences found in this sample. V usage is TRBV5-5 and J usage is TRBJ1-2; D is ambiguous. CDR1 is SGHKS, CDR2 YYEKEE, per germline (reference sequence). The CDR3 is made up of 13 amino acids. The CDR3 is CASSLNLNYGYTF. CDR3 in DNA: TGTGCCAGCAGCTTGAACCTTAACTATGGTTACACCTTC. The complete variable domain, with remaining parts taken from reference TRBV5-5 and TRBJ1-2, reads DAGVTQSPTHLIKTRGQQVTLRCSPISGHKSVSWYQQVLGQGPQFIFQYYEKEERGRGNFPDRFSARQFPNYSSELNVNALLLGDSALYLCASSLNLNYGYTFGSGTRLTVV.

This clone was observed at least ten times. This chain uses TRBV7-2 with TRBJ2-1; 14 bases align to TRBD2. The J segment lost 9 bases and the V segment lost 5 bases, leaving 6 bases of the junction unmatched. CDR3 length: 15 residues. Germline V lookup: CDR1 SGHTA, CDR2 FQGNSA. DNA for the CDR3: TGTGCCAGCAGCCCGGGACTAGCGGGAGTAGGTGAGCAGTTCTTC. It is translated as CASSPGLAGVGEQFF.

The chain links TRBV5-1 to TRBJ2-7; D call uncertain. Germline V CDR1 and CDR2: SGHRS, YFSETQ. The CDR3 runs 14 residues. Trimming left V 0 bases short and J 7 bases short, with 14 bases between. The CDR3 region is CASSLEMGSGEQYF. In nucleotides, the CDR3 is TGCGCCAGCAGCTTGGAGATGGGTTCGGGTGAGCAGTACTTC.

This clone was found many times. The V gene is TRBV5-4, the J gene TRBJ1-2; perhaps TRBD1 as D (6 bases). V lost 1 base and J 8 bases, leaving 15 bases between the germline ends. CDR3 length: 14 residues. Germline CDR1 and CDR2: SGHNT and YYREEE (reference sequence). CDR3 bases: TGTGCCAGCAGCTTGATCGGGGGCACGGGCGGCTACACCTTC. This translates into CASSLIGGTGGYTF.

This clone was detected many times. The rearrangement uses TRBV2 and TRBJ1-1, with TRBD1 as a possible D gene (6 bases). The CDR3 length is 15 residues. In germline, CDR1 is SNHLY, CDR2 FYNNEI. The ends were cut back, 1 base at V and 4 bases at J, with 13 bases in the middle. CDR3 in DNA: TGTGCCAGCAGTGAAGACAGGGTGAAGATCACTGAAGCTTTCTTT. Its translation: CASSEDRVKITEAFF.

This clone appeared many times. The V and J genes are TRBV20-1 and TRBJ2-7; 15 bases agree with TRBD2. CDR1 DFQATT and CDR2 SNEGSKA come from the germline V gene (reference sequence). This CDR3 spans 16 amino acids. Trimming at V came to 5 bases and at J to 7 bases, leaving 12 bases not matched to a gene. CDR3: CSAAVPGLAGGREQYF. The CDR3 region has the DNA TGCAGTGCTGCCGTCCCGGGACTAGCGGGAGGACGGGAGCAGTACTTC.

This clone was observed many times. The chain uses TRBV6-1 and TRBJ1-2, with D possibly being TRBD1 (5 bases). The CDR3 runs 13 residues. V lost 6 bases and J 3 bases, leaving 11 bases between the germline ends. Germline V gene sequence: CDR1 MNHNS, CDR2 SASEGT. This CDR3 is CASSPTGDYGYTF. In nucleotides, the CDR3 is TGTGCCAGCAGCCCGACGGGGGACTATGGCTACACCTTC.

This clone showed up many times. CDR3 nucleotide sequence: TGTGCCAGCAGCGTAGCTGCGGGAGTAAGCCAAGAGACCCAGTACTTC. Protein sequence: CASSVAAGVSQETQYF. The chain has TRBV9 and TRBJ2-5, with 7 bases identical to TRBD2. V shed 0 bases and J 1 base; nucleotides not matched to a gene: 6. Looked up from germline, CDR1 is SGDLS and CDR2 is YYNGEE. The CDR3 is made up of 16 amino acids.

CDR3 loop: CASSINGDRVNGYTF. CDR3 in DNA: TGTGCCAGCAGTATCAATGGGGACAGGGTGAATGGCTACACCTTC. This sequence joins TRBV12-3 or TRBV12-4 and TRBJ1-2, with TRBD1 matching over 9 bases. The length of the CDR3 is 15 residues. With 5 bases clipped from V and 6 bases from J, the junction kept 10 bases outside the gene matches.

This clone appeared many times. The chain employs TRBV2 and TRBJ2-5; either TRBD1 or TRBD2 may fit D (6 bases each). CDR1 is SNHLY and CDR2 is FYNNEI in the germline V gene. V was clipped by 7 bases and J by 5 bases, with 14 bases between them. CDR3 length: 13 residues. CDR3 in DNA: TGTGCCAGCAAACCGGGGGACATGGAGACCCAGTACTTC. Protein: CASKPGDMETQYF. The full variable domain, its missing parts supplied by reference TRBV2 and TRBJ2-5, is EPEVTQTPSHQVTQMGQEVILRCVPISNHLYFYWYRQILGQKVEFLVSFYNNEISEKSEIFDDQFSVERPDGSNFTLKIRSTKLEDSAMYFCASKPGDMETQYFGPGTRLLVL.

A few counts support this clone. A much larger clonotype is one base distant, so this may be a read error. The same CDR3 also results from other DNA sequences found in this sample. The V and J genes are TRBV5-4 and TRBJ1-2; 8 bases fit TRBD1. The CDR3 covers 14 residues. Germline V gives CDR1 SGHNT, CDR2 YYREEE (reference sequence). J lost 6 bases, V lost 4 bases, and 8 bases had no gene match. In DNA form, the CDR3 reads TGTGCCAGCAGCCTGGACAGGGTCAACAATGGCTACACCTTC. Translating it yields CASSLDRVNNGYTF.

This clone was counted at least ten times. The V and J genes are TRBV11-2 and TRBJ2-7; perhaps TRBD2 as D (6 bases). The CDR3 is made up of 15 amino acids. Germline CDR1 is SGHAT and CDR2 is FQNNGV. V lost 4 bases, J lost 1 base, and 14 bases lay in between. CDR3 protein: CASSSHASVSYEQYF. The CDR3 coding sequence is TGTGCCAGCAGCTCCCACGCTAGCGTATCCTACGAGCAGTACTTC.

This clone has a handful of counts. V gene TRBV6-1 combines with J gene TRBJ1-1; D is undetermined. The CDR3 contains 13 residues. V was pared by 7 bases and J by 1 base, with 10 bases between. CDR1 is MNHNS, CDR2 SASEGT, per germline. CDR3 residues: CASTLIGNTEAFF. In DNA form, the CDR3 reads TGTGCCAGCACCCTAATAGGGAACACTGAAGCTTTCTTT.

This clone was counted many times. CDR3 DNA sequence: TGTGCCAGCAGATTCGGTATGGGGGCGGGGGCTTTCTTT. Translating gives CASRFGMGAGAFF. This sequence joins TRBV5-6 and TRBJ1-1; tentatively, D is TRBD1 (6 bases). Deletions cut 5 bases from V and 11 bases from J, with 19 bases between. The CDR3 consists of 13 residues. In germline, CDR1 is SGHDT, CDR2 YYEEEE.